The rows below give T cell receptor beta chains drawn from one sample of a study of metastatic and nonmetastatic thyroid tumors. TCRdb re-clonotyped the PCR reads through MiXCR. Of almost 85,000 clones in the sample, 9.5% to 15% were seen once. The specimen sequenced was tumor tissue. All receptors come from a female donor with papillary thyroid cancer or a benign thyroid nodule (not recorded which). Some clones in this sample may be carry-over from other donors' samples. The conserved cysteine and the conserved F or W are not part of the CDR3 here.

len: 13; j_gene: TRBJ2-7; v_gene: TRBV11-3; CDR3aa: ASSARAGPTYEQY
len: 11; j_gene: TRBJ1-6; v_gene: TRBV30; CDR3aa: AWGTGVQSPLH
len: 14; j_gene: TRBJ2-2; v_gene: TRBV13; CDR3aa: ASSFSRGLGTGELF
len: 13; j_gene: TRBJ2-1; v_gene: TRBV11-2; CDR3aa: ASSSSGSSYNEQF
len: 12; j_gene: TRBJ1-5; v_gene: TRBV24-1; CDR3aa: ATSDHRVGQPQH
len: 11; j_gene: TRBJ1-5; v_gene: TRBV4-1; CDR3aa: ASSQTLGQPQH
len: 13; j_gene: TRBJ1-5; v_gene: TRBV19; CDR3aa: ASSIERYSNQPQH
len: 13; j_gene: TRBJ2-7; v_gene: TRBV20-1; CDR3aa: SARDHQGLRGEQY
len: 11; j_gene: TRBJ2-7; v_gene: TRBV5-6; CDR3aa: ASSLVSSYEQY
len: 12; j_gene: TRBJ2-7; v_gene: TRBV5-1; CDR3aa: ASSLGLQNYEQY
len: 11; j_gene: TRBJ1-5; v_gene: TRBV20-1; CDR3aa: SAGGGMSEPQH
len: 12; j_gene: TRBJ1-5; v_gene: TRBV12-5; CDR3aa: ASALQGMVQPQH
len: 13; j_gene: TRBJ1-2; v_gene: TRBV6-1; CDR3aa: ASSFGTARSYGYT
len: 14; j_gene: TRBJ2-1; v_gene: TRBV24-1; CDR3aa: ATSDLGTSGSNEQF
len: 9; j_gene: TRBJ1-2; v_gene: TRBV20-1; CDR3aa: SATDVRGYT
len: 15; j_gene: TRBJ2-1; v_gene: TRBV19; CDR3aa: ASSTGSRVGSYNEQF
len: 12; j_gene: TRBJ1-2; v_gene: TRBV5-8; CDR3aa: ASSFTDWIYGYT
len: 13; j_gene: TRBJ2-2; v_gene: TRBV6-1; CDR3aa: ASSSGQGYTGELF
len: 10; j_gene: TRBJ2-6; v_gene: TRBV20-1; CDR3aa: SARSGANVLT
len: 12; j_gene: TRBJ1-1; v_gene: TRBV2; CDR3aa: ASRADSLNTEAF
len: 13; j_gene: TRBJ2-1; v_gene: TRBV5-6; CDR3aa: ASSSLAENYNEQF
len: 11; j_gene: TRBJ2-1; v_gene: TRBV2; CDR3aa: ASSEGLALEQF
len: 12; j_gene: TRBJ1-4; v_gene: TRBV5-8; CDR3aa: ASSLPGINEKLF
len: 11; j_gene: TRBJ1-5; v_gene: TRBV15; CDR3aa: ATSRSRNQPQH
len: 14; j_gene: TRBJ2-5; v_gene: TRBV27; CDR3aa: ASSFEDLGGQEAQY
len: 13; j_gene: TRBJ2-3; v_gene: TRBV2; CDR3aa: ASIQYQPGVDTQY
len: 15; j_gene: TRBJ2-1; v_gene: TRBV20-1; CDR3aa: SATDFTLSGLGDEQF
len: 12; j_gene: TRBJ2-3; v_gene: TRBV2; CDR3aa: ASSAFGATDTQY
len: 13; j_gene: TRBJ2-5; v_gene: TRBV5-1; CDR3aa: ASSLAPIIEETEY
len: 12; j_gene: TRBJ2-7; v_gene: TRBV2; CDR3aa: ASIYGTSSYEHY
len: 13; j_gene: TRBJ2-7; v_gene: TRBV14; CDR3aa: ASSQVAGSSYEQY
len: 14; j_gene: TRBJ2-5; v_gene: TRBV6-5; CDR3aa: ASSYGLGLAGETQY
len: 11; j_gene: TRBJ2-7; v_gene: TRBV20-1; CDR3aa: SARSPTGNEQY
len: 13; j_gene: TRBJ2-1; v_gene: TRBV6-1; CDR3aa: ASSRDRVPYNEQF
len: 13; j_gene: TRBJ2-5; v_gene: TRBV30; CDR3aa: ARTSGSLGGETQY
len: 14; j_gene: TRBJ2-5; v_gene: TRBV15; CDR3aa: ATSRGGTGGLKTQY
len: 12; j_gene: TRBJ2-7; v_gene: TRBV12-3/TRBV12-4; CDR3aa: ASSLAVGPDEQY
len: 11; j_gene: TRBJ2-7; v_gene: TRBV7-2; CDR3aa: ASSSRRAYEQY
len: 10; j_gene: TRBJ2-7; v_gene: TRBV30; CDR3aa: AWSLADYEQY
len: 14; j_gene: TRBJ1-3; v_gene: TRBV9; CDR3aa: ASSGGQVGSGNTIY
len: 13; j_gene: TRBJ2-7; v_gene: TRBV7-6; CDR3aa: ASSLGQGAIYEQY
len: 13; j_gene: TRBJ2-7; v_gene: TRBV11-2; CDR3aa: ASSSPGDTSYEQY
len: 11; j_gene: TRBJ1-5; v_gene: TRBV19; CDR3aa: ASRRQGREPQH
len: 17; j_gene: TRBJ2-7; v_gene: TRBV6-1; CDR3aa: ASSGNQGLPSFGGYEQY
len: 12; j_gene: TRBJ1-2; v_gene: TRBV6-2/TRBV6-3; CDR3aa: ASSPTGHAGGYT
len: 13; j_gene: TRBJ2-1; v_gene: TRBV11-2; CDR3aa: ASLYSGLAGNEQF
len: 11; j_gene: TRBJ1-1; v_gene: TRBV7-7; CDR3aa: ASSRGPTTEAF
len: 13; j_gene: TRBJ2-7; v_gene: TRBV2; CDR3aa: ASSERSGGGYEQY
len: 14; j_gene: TRBJ2-1; v_gene: TRBV30; CDR3aa: AWSETTTRIYNEQF
len: 11; j_gene: TRBJ2-5; v_gene: TRBV20-1; CDR3aa: SADLRGQKTQY
len: 13; j_gene: TRBJ2-3; v_gene: TRBV19; CDR3aa: ASTVSTGRTDTQY
len: 12; j_gene: TRBJ2-5; v_gene: TRBV6-1; CDR3aa: ASSVGTTQETQY
len: 16; j_gene: TRBJ2-1; v_gene: TRBV19; CDR3aa: ASSMGGRDPFLGDEQF
len: 10; j_gene: TRBJ2-7; v_gene: TRBV2; CDR3aa: ASRMGGYEQY
len: 13; j_gene: TRBJ2-7; v_gene: TRBV24-1; CDR3aa: ATSDPGKAPYEQY